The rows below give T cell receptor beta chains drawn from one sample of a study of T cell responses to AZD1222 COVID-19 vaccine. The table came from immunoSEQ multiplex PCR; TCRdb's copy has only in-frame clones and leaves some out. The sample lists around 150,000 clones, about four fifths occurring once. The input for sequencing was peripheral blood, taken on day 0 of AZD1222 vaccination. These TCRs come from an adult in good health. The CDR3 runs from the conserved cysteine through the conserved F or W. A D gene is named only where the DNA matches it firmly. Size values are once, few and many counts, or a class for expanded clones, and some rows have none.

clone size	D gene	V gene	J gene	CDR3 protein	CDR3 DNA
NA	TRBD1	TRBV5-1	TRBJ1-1	CASSPRTGGISDEAFF	TGCGCCAGCAGCCCCCGGACAGGGGGCATTTCTGATGAAGCTTTCTTT
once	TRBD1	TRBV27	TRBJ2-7	CASSLSGTATYEQYF	TGTGCCAGCAGTTTATCAGGGACAGCCACCTACGAGCAGTACTTC
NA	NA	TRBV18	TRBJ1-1	CASSPDQETEAFF	TGTGCCAGCTCACCCGACCAGGAGACTGAAGCTTTCTTT
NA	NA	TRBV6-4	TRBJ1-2	CASRPEEGVGYGYTF	TGTGCCAGCAGACCGGAGGAAGGGGTTGGCTATGGCTACACCTTC
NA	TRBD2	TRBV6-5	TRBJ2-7	CASRPRGGRFYEQYF	TGTGCCAGCAGACCACGGGGGGGACGCTTCTACGAGCAGTACTTC
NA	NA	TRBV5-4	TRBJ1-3	CASSLRETGGNTIYF	TGTGCCAGCAGCTTGAGGGAAACGGGTGGAAACACCATATATTTT
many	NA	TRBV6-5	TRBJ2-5	CASSAPWGQETQYF	TGTGCCAGCAGCGCCCCTTGGGGGCAAGAGACCCAGTACTTC
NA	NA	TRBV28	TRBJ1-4	CASSPNPSTGKNSTLKKLFF	TGTGCCAGCAGTCCTAACCCCTCGACAGGAAAGAATTCCACCTTGAAAAAACTGTTTTTT
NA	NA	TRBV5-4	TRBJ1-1	CATLRGSGSNTEAFF	TGTGCCACTTTGAGGGGGTCGGGATCAAACACTGAAGCTTTCTTT
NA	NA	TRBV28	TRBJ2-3	CASSLWEDTQYF	TGTGCCAGCAGTTTGTGGGAAGATACGCAGTATTTT
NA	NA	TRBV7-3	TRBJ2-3	CASSLSGDTQYF	TGTGCCAGCAGCTTAAGCGGGGATACGCAGTATTTT
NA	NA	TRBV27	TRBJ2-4	CASSSFGLAGKNIQYF	TGTGCCAGCAGTTCCTTCGGACTGGCGGGGAAAAACATTCAGTACTTC
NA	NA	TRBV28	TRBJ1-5	CASSLTIRPQHF	TGTGCCAGCAGTTTAACAATTAGGCCCCAGCATTTT
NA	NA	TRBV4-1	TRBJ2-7	CASSQYGPGTSYEQYF	TGCGCCAGCAGCCAATACGGTCCTGGGACTTCCTACGAGCAGTACTTC
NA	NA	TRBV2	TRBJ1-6	CASSEAGGINSPLHF	TGTGCCAGCAGTGAAGCGGGGGGAATTAATTCACCCCTCCACTTT
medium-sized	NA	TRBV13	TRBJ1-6	CASSLTAAPISYNSPLHF	TGTGCCAGCAGCTTAACGGCTGCCCCCATCTCCTATAATTCACCCCTCCACTTT
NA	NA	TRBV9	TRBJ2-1	CASSADPLRGQFF	TGTGCCAGCAGCGCGGACCCACTTAGGGGGCAGTTCTTC
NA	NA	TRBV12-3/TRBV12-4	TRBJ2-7	CASSYKGPGQYF	TGTGCCAGCAGTTACAAGGGCCCTGGGCAGTACTTC
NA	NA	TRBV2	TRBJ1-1	CASSRERARIGENTEAFF	TGTGCCAGCAGTCGGGAGAGGGCCCGTATCGGGGAGAACACTGAAGCTTTCTTT
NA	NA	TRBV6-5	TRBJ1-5	CASSYSTGNQPQHF	TGTGCCAGCAGTTACTCGACGGGCAATCAGCCCCAGCATTTT
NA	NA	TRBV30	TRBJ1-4	CAWSQIGQVNEKLFF	TGTGCCTGGAGTCAAATAGGGCAGGTTAATGAAAAACTGTTTTTT
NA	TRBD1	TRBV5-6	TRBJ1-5	CASSRTGAGDQPQHF	TGTGCCAGCAGTCGGACAGGCGCGGGAGATCAGCCCCAGCATTTT
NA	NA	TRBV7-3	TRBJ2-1	CASSPAGSGSDEQFF	TGTGCCAGCAGCCCCGCAGGGTCGGGCAGCGATGAGCAGTTCTTC
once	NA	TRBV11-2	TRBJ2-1	CASSPEGDRGKQFF	TGTGCCAGCAGCCCAGAAGGGGATAGGGGGAAGCAGTTCTTC
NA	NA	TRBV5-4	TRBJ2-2	CASSLFFPGRSGELFF	TGTGCCAGCAGCTTGTTTTTCCCGGGTAGATCCGGGGAGCTGTTTTTT
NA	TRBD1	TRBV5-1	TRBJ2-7	CASSSGTGGSYEQYF	TGCGCCAGCAGCTCCGGGACAGGGGGCTCCTACGAGCAGTACTTC
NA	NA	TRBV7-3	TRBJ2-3	CASSLLGASDTQYF	TGTGCCAGCAGCTTACTAGGGGCCTCGGATACGCAGTATTTT
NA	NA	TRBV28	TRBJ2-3	CASSPNYSTDTQYF	TGTGCCAGCAGTCCTAATTATAGCACAGATACGCAGTATTTT
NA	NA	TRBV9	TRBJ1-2	CASSPHSSFNRDFSYGYTF	TGTGCCAGCAGCCCTCACTCCTCCTTCAACAGGGACTTCAGCTATGGCTACACCTTC
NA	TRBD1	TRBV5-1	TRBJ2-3	CASSPGQGPTDTQYF	TGCGCCAGCAGCCCCGGACAGGGACCCACAGATACGCAGTATTTT
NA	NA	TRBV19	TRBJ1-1	CASSLTGKAFF	TGTGCCAGTAGTCTCACAGGGAAAGCTTTCTTT
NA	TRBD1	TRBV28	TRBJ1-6	CASSSTGTALNSPLHF	TGTGCCAGCAGTTCGACCGGGACAGCGCTTAATTCACCCCTCCACTTT
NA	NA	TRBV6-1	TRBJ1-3	CASSDGQGNTIYF	TGTGCCAGCAGTGACGGGCAGGGAAACACCATATATTTT
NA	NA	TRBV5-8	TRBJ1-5	CASSLANRANSNQPQHF	TGTGCCAGCAGCTTGGCCAACAGGGCAAATAGCAATCAGCCCCAGCATTTT
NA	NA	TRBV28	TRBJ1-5	CASLPSPGASQSPQHF	TGTGCCAGCCTACCTTCCCCAGGGGCGTCCCAATCGCCCCAGCATTTT
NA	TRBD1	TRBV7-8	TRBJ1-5	CASSSRTGTGQPQHF	TGTGCCAGCAGCTCACGGACAGGGACAGGTCAGCCCCAGCATTTT
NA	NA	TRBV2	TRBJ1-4	CASSESGVPREKLFF	TGTGCCAGCAGTGAATCTGGGGTTCCTAGGGAAAAACTGTTTTTT
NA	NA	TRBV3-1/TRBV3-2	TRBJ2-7	CASSLYEQYF	TGTGCCAGCAGCTTGTACGAGCAGTACTTC
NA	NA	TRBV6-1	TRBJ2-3	CASSEGRDWTDTQYF	TGTGCCAGCAGTGAGGGCAGGGATTGGACAGATACGCAGTATTTT
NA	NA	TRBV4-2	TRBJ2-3	CASSQAVGGDTQYF	TGTGCCAGCAGCCAAGCAGTAGGGGGAGATACGCAGTATTTT
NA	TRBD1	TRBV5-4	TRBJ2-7	CASSLWDSSYEQYF	TGTGCCAGCAGCTTGTGGGACAGCTCCTACGAGCAGTACTTC